These 26 T cell receptor beta chains originate from one sample sequenced in a study of cytomegalovirus exposure and HLA in healthy donors. Using immunoSEQ multiplex PCR, the repertoire was profiled, and TCRdb retains in-frame clones only, with some absent. The sample records over 70,000 clones, less than 95% being singletons. Sequenced sample: PBMCs. The receptors derive from a woman under 30 in good health and CMV-seronegative.

This chain links TRBV6-1 with TRBJ1-2; perhaps TRBD1 as D (5 bases). Trimming took off 10 bases at V and 1 base at J, with 16 bases between the two ends. The CDR3 contains 14 residues. The germline CDR1 and CDR2 sequences are MNHNS and SASEGT. In DNA, the CDR3 is TGTGCCACTTTTGCGGGGGGTATTAACTATGGCTACACCTTC. Amino acid sequence: CATFAGGINYGYTF.

V usage is TRBV28 and J usage is TRBJ2-7; 7 bases line up with TRBD1. The CDR3 is 15 residues long. Trimming cost V 8 bases and J 9 bases; bases outside gene matches: 19. The V gene's germline CDR1 is MDHEN and CDR2 SYDVKM. This CDR3 reads CASHPARDRRSLQYF. The CDR3 bases are TGTGCCAGCCACCCAGCCCGGGACAGACGATCATTGCAGTACTTC.

V usage is TRBV18 and J usage is TRBJ1-5; 8 nucleotides align to TRBD1. The ends lost 3 bases at V and 1 base at J; junction bases unmatched: 8. The CDR3 runs to 17 residues. Germline assignment: CDR1 KGHSH and CDR2 LQKENI. This CDR3 reads CASSPAQGALSNQPQHF. The CDR3, as DNA: TGTGCCAGCTCACCTGCTCAGGGGGCGCTGAGCAATCAGCCCCAGCATTTT.

This clone showed up just once. CDR3 in DNA: TGTGCCAGCAGTTTAGCAGGGGTCGCCTATAATTCACCCCTCCACTTT. It encodes CASSLAGVAYNSPLHF. The chain has TRBV28 and TRBJ1-6, with D possibly matching TRBD1 (6 bases). CDR3 length: 16 amino acids. V shed 2 bases and J shed 2 bases, with 10 bases lying between them. CDR1 and CDR2 from the germline V gene are MDHEN and SYDVKM. Combining the CDR3 with reference TRBV28 and TRBJ1-6 gives the whole variable domain DVKVTQSSRYLVKRTGEKVFLECVQDMDHENMFWYRQDPGLGLRLIYFSYDVKMKEKGDIPEGYSVSREKKERFSLILESASTNQTSMYLCASSLAGVAYNSPLHFGNGTRLTVT.

The chain recombines TRBV6-5 with TRBJ1-6, with unresolved D. Trimming pared 7 bases from V and 6 bases from J, leaving 13 bases between. CDR3 length equals 14 residues. CDR1 MNHEY and CDR2 SVGAGI come from the germline V gene. The CDR3 nucleotides are TGTGCCAGCAACCTAGACGGTCGTAATTCACCCCTCCACTTT. Translating it yields CASNLDGRNSPLHF.

This CDR3 is CASSGTGVLPQHF. DNA for the CDR3: TGTGCCAGCTCGGGGACAGGCGTGTTGCCCCAGCATTTT. The chain couples TRBV18 to TRBJ1-5, with 8 positions matching TRBD1. V trimming: 6 bases; J trimming: 9 bases; junction bases outside the gene matches: 7. The CDR3 has 13 amino acids. Germline lookup yields CDR1 KGHSH and CDR2 LQKENI.

This rearrangement joins TRBV30 to TRBJ1-1; the D is unclear. This CDR3 contains 16 residues. Deletions cut 1 base from V and 1 base from J, with 16 bases between. Germline V CDR1 and CDR2: GTSNPN, SVGIG (reference sequence). Here the CDR3 DNA reads TGTGCCTGGAGTGAACCAGTCCCAGGCAGGAACACTGAAGCTTTCTTT. This gives the protein CAWSEPVPGRNTEAFF.

The J gene is TRBJ2-5, the V gene TRBV25-1; 8 positions match TRBD2. V lost 4 bases to trimming and J lost 5 bases; unmatched junction nucleotides: 12. The length of the CDR3 is 16 residues. The germline V gene encodes CDR1 MGHDK and CDR2 SYGVNS. CDR3 loop: CASSGGLGRSKETQYF. CDR3 in DNA: TGTGCCAGCAGTGGGGGACTAGGGCGTTCGAAGGAGACCCAGTACTTC.

This chain links TRBV15 with TRBJ2-3; D is unresolved. From germline, CDR1 is LNHNV and CDR2 YYDKDF (reference sequence). The V end lost 0 bases, the J end lost 7 bases, and 8 bases lay between the germline ends. The CDR3 runs to 13 residues. CDR3 coding DNA: TGTGCCACCAGCAGAGACGAGCCCCATACGCAGTATTTT. Its translation is CATSRDEPHTQYF.

The sample holds one count of this clone. The chain is built from TRBV5-1 and TRBJ2-3; no clear D gene. This CDR3 region has 12 residues. CDR1 is SGHRS and CDR2 is YFSETQ in the germline V gene. Trimming removed 1 base from V and 3 bases from J, with 3 bases in between. The CDR3 sequence: CASSLSTDTQYF. CDR3 coding DNA: TGCGCCAGCAGCTTGTCAACAGATACGCAGTATTTT.

This chain connects TRBV5-1 to TRBJ2-5; no definite D call. Germline values: CDR1 SGHRS, CDR2 YFSETQ. V lost 5 bases to trimming and J lost 5 bases, with 10 bases between them. This CDR3 contains 12 residues. The CDR3, as DNA: TGCGCCAGCAGTTTTAATGAGGAGACCCAGTACTTC. Protein product: CASSFNEETQYF.

The chain uses TRBV18 and TRBJ1-2; 8 bases agree with TRBD1. This CDR3 is built from 15 residues. Germline V gene lookup returns CDR1 KGHSH and CDR2 LQKENI. V was pared by 4 bases and J by 7 bases, with 11 bases of the junction left unmatched. The CDR3 sequence is CASSLMDRDLGGYTF. CDR3 bases: TGTGCCAGCTCACTCATGGACAGGGACCTAGGTGGCTACACCTTC.

The chain is built from TRBV9 and TRBJ1-2; D gene uncertain. Trimming removed 4 bases from V and 3 bases from J, with 13 bases in between. CDR1 and CDR2 from the germline V gene are SGDLS and YYNGEE. This CDR3 has 14 amino acids. DNA of the CDR3: TGTGCCAGCAGCTCATCCCCAACTCACTATGGCTACACCTTC. This gives the protein CASSSSPTHYGYTF. The full variable domain, completed using reference TRBV9 and TRBJ1-2, is DSGVTQTPKHLITATGQRVTLRCSPRSGDLSVYWYQQSLDQGLQFLIQYYNGEERAKGNILERFSAQQFPDLHSELNLSSLELGDSALYFCASSSSPTHYGYTFGSGTRLTVV.

The chain joins TRBV30 to TRBJ1-2; TRBD1 is a possible D gene (6 bases). Trimming stripped 7 bases from V and 8 bases from J, with 23 bases between. The CDR3 extends over 14 amino acids. Germline assignment: CDR1 GTSNPN and CDR2 SVGIG (reference sequence). CDR3 nucleotide sequence: TGTGCCTCCAGTAACGGCAGGGGATGGGGGGGCTACACCTTC. Translation gives CASSNGRGWGGYTF.

The genes are TRBV6-5 and TRBJ2-1; 9 bases map to TRBD2. Unmatched junction bases numbered 10, after V lost 6 bases and J lost 10 bases. Germline V gene data show CDR1 as MNHEY and CDR2 as SVGAGI. CDR3 length: 14 amino acids. The CDR3: CASSRLADPGEQFF. DNA for the CDR3: TGTGCCAGCAGCCGACTAGCGGATCCGGGGGAGCAGTTCTTC.

This clone has just one count. The chain links TRBV6-4 to TRBJ2-3, with 8 nucleotides matching TRBD1. Trimming at V came to 2 bases and at J to 4 bases, leaving 5 bases not matched to a gene. The CDR3 totals 15 residues. The V gene's germline CDR1 is MRHNA and CDR2 SNTAGT. The chain's CDR3 is CASSDDTGGPDTQYF. The DNA of the CDR3 is TGTGCCAGCAGTGACGACACAGGGGGTCCAGATACGCAGTATTTT.

This chain links TRBV28 with TRBJ2-1, with D unclear. Germline V CDR1 and CDR2: MDHEN, SYDVKM. V was cut by 4 bases and J by 9 bases, with 16 bases left in between. This CDR3 contains 14 residues. The CDR3 protein is CASSSPISLGEQFF. Here the CDR3 DNA reads TGTGCCAGCAGTTCCCCGATTAGCCTGGGTGAGCAGTTCTTC.

This clone has a single count. The chain links TRBV7-2 to TRBJ1-2, with TRBD1 as a possible D gene (5 bases). Germline assignment: CDR1 SGHTA and CDR2 FQGNSA. The CDR3 spans 14 residues. The V end was cut by 3 bases, the J end by 3 bases, with 11 bases between. This CDR3 reads CASSLGTGYYGYTF. CDR3 sequence (DNA): TGTGCCAGCAGCTTGGGTACAGGTTACTATGGCTACACCTTC.

The rearrangement links TRBV6-5 to TRBJ1-5, with D hard to call. V lost 2 bases, J lost 0 bases, and 11 bases lay in between. Germline V gene sequence: CDR1 MNHEY, CDR2 SVGAGI. The CDR3 has 16 amino acids. CDR3 sequence reads: CASSYASRVSNQPQHF. As DNA, the CDR3 is TGTGCCAGCAGTTACGCTTCTCGGGTTAGCAATCAGCCCCAGCATTTT.

DNA for the CDR3: TGTGCCAGCAGTGTCGACAGGGGTAACACTGAAGCTTTCTTT. Its translation: CASSVDRGNTEAFF. V is TRBV6-1 and J is TRBJ1-1, with 8 bases identical to TRBD1. J gave up 2 bases and V 4 bases, and 3 bases lay outside the gene matches. This CDR3 has 14 residues. Germline CDR1 is MNHNS and CDR2 is SASEGT.

The chain uses TRBV6-5 and TRBJ2-2; 7 bases line up with TRBD1. Trimming took 6 bases from V and 6 from J; bases not matched to a gene: 10. The CDR3 sequence is 15 residues long. CDR1 and CDR2 (germline): MNHEY, SVGAGI. CDR3 region: CASRPLPGQSGELFF. The CDR3 DNA follows: TGTGCCAGCAGACCCTTACCGGGACAGTCCGGGGAGCTGTTTTTT.

The rearrangement uses TRBV2 and TRBJ2-2; D possibly corresponds to TRBD2 (5 bases). Per germline, CDR1 SNHLY and CDR2 FYNNEI. V lost 7 bases to trimming and J lost 0 bases, with 12 bases between them. This CDR3 contains 15 residues. The CDR3 DNA reads TGTGCCAGCACCTTAACGGGGACGAACACCGGGGAGCTGTTTTTT. Encoded protein: CASTLTGTNTGELFF.

This chain joins TRBV30 and TRBJ1-1; the match to TRBD1 covers 8 bases. Germline CDR1 and CDR2: GTSNPN and SVGIG (reference sequence). V dropped 3 bases and J dropped 6; count of bases not matched to a gene: 12. The CDR3 extends over 15 amino acids. The CDR3 bases are TGTGCCTGGAGCAGTGACCGGGACAGGTCGTCTGAAGCTTTCTTT. This gives the protein CAWSSDRDRSSEAFF.

This clone has only one observation. The chain uses TRBV5-1 and TRBJ1-4, with a tentative D call TRBD1 (6 bases). Germline values: CDR1 SGHRS, CDR2 YFSETQ. V was pared by 4 bases and J by 5 bases, with 9 bases between. The CDR3 has 13 amino acids. This CDR3 reads CASSQDSNEKLFF. The CDR3 DNA is TGCGCCAGCAGCCAGGACAGCAATGAAAAACTGTTTTTT.

The chain links TRBV11-2 to TRBJ2-1; 9 positions match TRBD1. CDR3 length: 12 amino acids. After removal of 6 bases from V and 12 bases from J, the junction contained 6 bases not matched to a gene. Germline CDR1 SGHAT, CDR2 FQNNGV. The DNA for the CDR3 is TGTGCCAGCAGTGGGACAGGGTTTGGGCAGTTCTTC. Protein product: CASSGTGFGQFF.

This chain links TRBV2 with TRBJ2-5, with 12 bases lining up with TRBD1. V shed 4 bases, J shed 4 bases, and the junction held 16 bases outside the gene matches. This CDR3 is built from 19 residues. CDR1 is SNHLY, CDR2 FYNNEI, per germline. CDR3 protein: CASSALGTGGGSDVETQYF. CDR3 sequence (DNA): TGTGCCAGCAGTGCCTTAGGGACAGGGGGCGGTTCAGATGTAGAGACCCAGTACTTC.